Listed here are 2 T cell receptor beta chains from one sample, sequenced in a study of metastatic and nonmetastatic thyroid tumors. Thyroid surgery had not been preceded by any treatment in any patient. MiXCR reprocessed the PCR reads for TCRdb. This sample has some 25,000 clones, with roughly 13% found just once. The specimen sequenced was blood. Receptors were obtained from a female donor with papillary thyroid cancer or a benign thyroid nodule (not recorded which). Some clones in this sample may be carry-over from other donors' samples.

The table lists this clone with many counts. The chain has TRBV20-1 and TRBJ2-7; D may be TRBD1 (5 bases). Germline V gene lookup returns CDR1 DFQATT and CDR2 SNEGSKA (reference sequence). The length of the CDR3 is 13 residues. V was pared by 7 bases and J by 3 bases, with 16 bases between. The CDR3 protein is CSVRGDGIYEQYF. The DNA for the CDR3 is TGCAGTGTTAGGGGCGACGGAATCTACGAGCAGTACTTC.

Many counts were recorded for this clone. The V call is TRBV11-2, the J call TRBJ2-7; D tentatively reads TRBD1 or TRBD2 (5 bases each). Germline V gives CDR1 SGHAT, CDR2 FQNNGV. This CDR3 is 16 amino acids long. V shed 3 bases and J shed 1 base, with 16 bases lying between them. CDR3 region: CASSFGGGVRSYEQYF. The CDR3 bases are TGTGCCAGCAGCTTTGGTGGGGGAGTCCGGTCCTACGAGCAGTACTTC.